The source of this TCR beta chain is a study of technical replicates of blood from a handful of donors. TCRdb's table, derived via immunoSEQ multiplex PCR, lists solely in-frame clones and lacks some. The sample lists fewer than 80,000 clones, around 85% seen once, with approximately 5% in the top ten. Trimming pared 8 bases from V and 7 bases from J, leaving 18 bases between. Germline V gene sequence: CDR1 MNHEY, CDR2 SVGAGI. The CDR3 is made up of 13 amino acids. This chain connects TRBV6-5 to TRBJ2-7, with D perhaps TRBD2 (6 bases). The sequenced material came from PBMCs. The sequence came from a human donor in good health. Some clones in this sample may be carry-over from other donors' samples. This chain's CDR3 is CASESGRSGEQYF. CDR3 bases: TGTGCCAGCGAGTCGGGGAGGTCAGGAGAGCAGTACTTC.